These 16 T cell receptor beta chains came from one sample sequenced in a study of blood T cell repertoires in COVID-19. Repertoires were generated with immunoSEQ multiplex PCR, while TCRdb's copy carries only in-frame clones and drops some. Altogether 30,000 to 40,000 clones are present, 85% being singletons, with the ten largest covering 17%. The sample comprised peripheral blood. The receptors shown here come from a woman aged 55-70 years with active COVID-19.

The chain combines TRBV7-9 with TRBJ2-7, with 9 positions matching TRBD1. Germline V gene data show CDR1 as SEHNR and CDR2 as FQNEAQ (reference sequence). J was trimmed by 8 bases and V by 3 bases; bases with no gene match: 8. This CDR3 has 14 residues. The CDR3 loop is CASSFSGQGVKQYF. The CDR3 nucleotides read TGTGCCAGCAGCTTTTCGGGACAGGGCGTTAAGCAGTACTTC.

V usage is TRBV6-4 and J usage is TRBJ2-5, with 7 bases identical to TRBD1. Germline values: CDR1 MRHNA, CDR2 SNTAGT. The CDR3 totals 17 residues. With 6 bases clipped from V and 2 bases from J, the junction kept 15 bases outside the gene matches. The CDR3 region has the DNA TGTGCCAGCAGGGACAGGAGAGAGGGAAGGGCTCAAGAGACCCAGTACTTC. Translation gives CASRDRREGRAQETQYF.

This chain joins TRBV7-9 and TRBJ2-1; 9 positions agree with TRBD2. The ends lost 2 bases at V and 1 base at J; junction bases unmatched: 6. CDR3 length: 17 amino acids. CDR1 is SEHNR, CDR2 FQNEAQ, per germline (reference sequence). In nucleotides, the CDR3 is TGTGCCAGCAGCTTAAGCCTAGCGGGACGATCCTACAATGAGCAGTTCTTC. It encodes CASSLSLAGRSYNEQFF. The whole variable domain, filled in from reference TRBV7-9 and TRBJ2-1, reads DTGVSQNPRHKITKRGQNVTFRCDPISEHNRLYWYRQTLGQGPEFLTYFQNEAQLEKSRLLSDRFSAERPKGSFSTLEIQRTEQGDSAMYLCASSLSLAGRSYNEQFFGPGTRLTVL.

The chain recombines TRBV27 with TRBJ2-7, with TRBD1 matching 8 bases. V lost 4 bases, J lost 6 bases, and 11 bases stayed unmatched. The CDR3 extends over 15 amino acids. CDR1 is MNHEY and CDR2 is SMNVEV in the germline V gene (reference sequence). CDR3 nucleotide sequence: TGTGCCAGCAGTTCGCCGGGACAGGAGGTCCGCGAGCAGTACTTC. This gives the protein CASSSPGQEVREQYF.

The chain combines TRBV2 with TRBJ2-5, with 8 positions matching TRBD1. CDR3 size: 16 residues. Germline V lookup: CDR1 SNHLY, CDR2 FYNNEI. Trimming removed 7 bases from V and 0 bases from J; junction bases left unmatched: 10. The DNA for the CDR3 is TGTGCCAGCACGGACCAGGGGGCTGGCTACCAAGAGACCCAGTACTTC. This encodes CASTDQGAGYQETQYF.

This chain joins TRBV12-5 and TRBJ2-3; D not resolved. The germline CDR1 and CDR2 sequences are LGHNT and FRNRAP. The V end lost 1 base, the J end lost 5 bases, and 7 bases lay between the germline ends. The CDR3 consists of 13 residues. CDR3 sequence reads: CASGLGAEDTQYF. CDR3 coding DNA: TGTGCTAGTGGTTTGGGGGCCGAAGATACGCAGTATTTT.

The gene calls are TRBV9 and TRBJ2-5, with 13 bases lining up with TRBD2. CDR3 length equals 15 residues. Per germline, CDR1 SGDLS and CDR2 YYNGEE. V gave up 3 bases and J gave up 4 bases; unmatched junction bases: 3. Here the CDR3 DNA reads TGTGCCAGCAGCGAGGGACTAGCGGGGCTAGAGACCCAGTACTTC. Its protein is CASSEGLAGLETQYF.

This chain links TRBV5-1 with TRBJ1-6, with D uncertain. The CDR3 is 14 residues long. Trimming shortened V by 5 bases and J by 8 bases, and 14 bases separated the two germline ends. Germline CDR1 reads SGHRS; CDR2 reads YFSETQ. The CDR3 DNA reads TGCGCCAGCAGGGCCGGACTCAGCGATTCACCCCTCCACTTT. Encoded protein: CASRAGLSDSPLHF.

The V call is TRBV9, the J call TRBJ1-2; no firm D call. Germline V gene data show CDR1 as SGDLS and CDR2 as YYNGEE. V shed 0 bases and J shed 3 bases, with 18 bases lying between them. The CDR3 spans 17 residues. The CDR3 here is CASSVVTRPGPHYGYTF. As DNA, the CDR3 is TGTGCCAGCAGCGTAGTCACCCGACCTGGGCCCCACTATGGCTACACCTTC.

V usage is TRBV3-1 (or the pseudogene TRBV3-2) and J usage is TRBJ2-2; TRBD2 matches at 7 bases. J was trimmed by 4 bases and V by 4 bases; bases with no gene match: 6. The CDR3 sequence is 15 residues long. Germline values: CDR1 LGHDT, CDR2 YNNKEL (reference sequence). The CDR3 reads CASSPGGIGTGELFF. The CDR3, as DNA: TGTGCCAGCAGCCCGGGAGGAATAGGCACCGGGGAGCTGTTTTTT.

CDR3 nucleotide sequence: TGTGCCAGCAGCATAGTAAGCGCAAGGTCCGATGAGCAGTTCTTC. Protein: CASSIVSARSDEQFF. This sequence joins TRBV27 and TRBJ2-1; D not resolved. Germline CDR1 MNHEY, CDR2 SMNVEV (reference sequence). V was pared by 6 bases and J by 8 bases, with 20 bases between. The CDR3 covers 15 residues.

CDR3 in amino acids: CASNYRGQPQHF. In DNA form, the CDR3 reads TGTGCCAGCAACTACAGGGGCCAGCCCCAGCATTTT. The J gene is TRBJ1-5, the V gene TRBV6-5; 7 bases align to TRBD1. The CDR3 contains 12 residues. The V segment lost 7 bases and the J segment 7 bases; nucleotides outside the gene matches: 4. Looked up from germline, CDR1 is MNHEY and CDR2 is SVGAGI.

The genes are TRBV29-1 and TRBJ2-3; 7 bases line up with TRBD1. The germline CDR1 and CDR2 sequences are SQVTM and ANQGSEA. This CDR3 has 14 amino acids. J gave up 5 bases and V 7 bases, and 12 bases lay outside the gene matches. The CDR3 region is CSELRDSEGDTQYF. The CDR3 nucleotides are TGCAGCGAGTTAAGGGACAGTGAGGGAGATACGCAGTATTTT.

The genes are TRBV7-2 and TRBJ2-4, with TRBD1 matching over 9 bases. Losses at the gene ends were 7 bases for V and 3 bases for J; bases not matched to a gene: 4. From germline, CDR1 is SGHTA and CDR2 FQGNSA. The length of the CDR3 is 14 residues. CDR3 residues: CASNRGRVKNIQYF. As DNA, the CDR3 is TGTGCCAGCAACAGGGGGCGGGTCAAAAACATTCAGTACTTC. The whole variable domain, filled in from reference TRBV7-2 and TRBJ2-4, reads GAGVSQSPSNKVTEKGKDVELRCDPISGHTALYWYRQSLGQGLEFLIYFQGNSAPDKSGLPSDRFSAERTGGSVSTLTIQRTQQEDSAVYLCASNRGRVKNIQYFGAGTRLSVL.

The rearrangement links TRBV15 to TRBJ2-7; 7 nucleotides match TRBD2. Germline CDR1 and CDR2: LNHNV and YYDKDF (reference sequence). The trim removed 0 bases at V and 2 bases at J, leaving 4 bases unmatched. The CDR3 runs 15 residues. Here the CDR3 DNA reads TGTGCCACCAGCAGAGAGGTGACTAGCACCTACGAGCAGTACTTC. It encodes CATSREVTSTYEQYF.

CDR3 DNA: TGTGCCAGCAGTCACCTTAGGACAGGGGGCGCATTGGTCAACAATGAGCAGTTCTTC. Its translation: CASSHLRTGGALVNNEQFF. V and J are TRBV27 and TRBJ2-1; TRBD1 matches 11 bases. The junction had 17 bases not matched to a gene; V was cut back by 5 bases and J by 5 bases. Looked up from germline, CDR1 is MNHEY and CDR2 is SMNVEV (reference sequence). CDR3 size: 19 residues.